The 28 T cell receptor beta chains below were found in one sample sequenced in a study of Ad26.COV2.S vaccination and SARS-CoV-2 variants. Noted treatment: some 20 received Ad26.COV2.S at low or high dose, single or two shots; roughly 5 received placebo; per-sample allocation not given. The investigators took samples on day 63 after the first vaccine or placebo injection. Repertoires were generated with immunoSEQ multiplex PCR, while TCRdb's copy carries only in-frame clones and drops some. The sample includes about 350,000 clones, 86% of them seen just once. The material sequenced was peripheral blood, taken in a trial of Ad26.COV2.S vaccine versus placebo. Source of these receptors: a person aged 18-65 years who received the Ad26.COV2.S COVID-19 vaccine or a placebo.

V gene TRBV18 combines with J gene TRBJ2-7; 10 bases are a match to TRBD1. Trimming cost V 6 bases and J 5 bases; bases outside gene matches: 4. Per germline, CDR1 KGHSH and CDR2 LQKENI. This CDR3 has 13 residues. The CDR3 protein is CASSRDRGHEQYF. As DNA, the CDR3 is TGTGCCAGCTCGCGGGACAGGGGCCACGAGCAGTACTTC.

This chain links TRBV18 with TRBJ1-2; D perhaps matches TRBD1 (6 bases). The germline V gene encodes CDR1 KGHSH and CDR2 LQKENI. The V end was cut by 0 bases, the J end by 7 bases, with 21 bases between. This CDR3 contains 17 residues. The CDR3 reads CASSPPSSRGGWSGYTF. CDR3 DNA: TGTGCCAGCTCACCACCGTCCTCTAGGGGGGGCTGGAGTGGCTACACCTTC.

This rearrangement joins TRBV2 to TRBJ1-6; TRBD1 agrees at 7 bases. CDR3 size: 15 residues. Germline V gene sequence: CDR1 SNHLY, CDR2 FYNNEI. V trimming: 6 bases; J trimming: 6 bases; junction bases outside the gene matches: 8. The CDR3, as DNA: TGTGCCAGCAGGGTCATAAGGGACAGTAATTCACCCCTCCACTTT. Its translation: CASRVIRDSNSPLHF.

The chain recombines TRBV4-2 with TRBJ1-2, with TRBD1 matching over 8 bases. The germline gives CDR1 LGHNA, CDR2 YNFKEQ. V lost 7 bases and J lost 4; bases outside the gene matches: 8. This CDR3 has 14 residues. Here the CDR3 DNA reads TGTGCCAGCAACAACGGACAGGGCGGCTATGGCTACACCTTC. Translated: CASNNGQGGYGYTF.

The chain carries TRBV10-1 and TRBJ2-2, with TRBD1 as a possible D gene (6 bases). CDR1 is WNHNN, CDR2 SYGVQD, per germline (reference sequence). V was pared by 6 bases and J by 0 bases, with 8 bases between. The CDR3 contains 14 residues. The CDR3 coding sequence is TGCGCCAGCAGACAGGGAACGAACACCGGGGAGCTGTTTTTT. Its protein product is CASRQGTNTGELFF.

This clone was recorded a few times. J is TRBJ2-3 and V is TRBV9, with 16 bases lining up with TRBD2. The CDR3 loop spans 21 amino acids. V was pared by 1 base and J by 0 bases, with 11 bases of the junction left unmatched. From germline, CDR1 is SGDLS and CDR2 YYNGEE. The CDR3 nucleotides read TGTGCCAGCAGCGTACAGACCGGGACTAGCGGGAGGGCTACTAGCACAGATACGCAGTATTTT. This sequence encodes CASSVQTGTSGRATSTDTQYF.

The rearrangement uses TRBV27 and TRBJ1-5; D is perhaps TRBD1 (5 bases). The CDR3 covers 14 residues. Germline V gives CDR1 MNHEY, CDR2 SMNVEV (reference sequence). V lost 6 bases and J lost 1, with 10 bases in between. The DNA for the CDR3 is TGTGCCAGCAGACCCAGGGACAGCAATCAGCCCCAGCATTTT. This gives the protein CASRPRDSNQPQHF.

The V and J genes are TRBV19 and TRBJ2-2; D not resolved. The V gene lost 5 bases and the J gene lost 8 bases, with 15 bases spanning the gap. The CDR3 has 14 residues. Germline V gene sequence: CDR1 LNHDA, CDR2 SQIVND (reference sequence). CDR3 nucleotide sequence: TGTGCCAGTAGTCCAAAGCAGAACCAAGGGGAGCTGTTTTTT. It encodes CASSPKQNQGELFF. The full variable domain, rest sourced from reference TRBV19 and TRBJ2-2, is DGGITQSPKYLFRKEGQNVTLSCEQNLNHDAMYWYRQDPGQGLRLIYYSQIVNDFQKGDIAEGYSVSREKKESFPLTVTSAQKNPTAFYLCASSPKQNQGELFFGEGSRLTVL.

The CDR3 loop reads CTSSHGVVSQPQHF. The CDR3, as DNA: TGCACCAGCAGCCATGGGGTTGTGAGCCAGCCCCAGCATTTT. The genes are TRBV1 and TRBJ1-5. TRBV1 is listed as a pseudogene. This CDR3 has 14 residues.

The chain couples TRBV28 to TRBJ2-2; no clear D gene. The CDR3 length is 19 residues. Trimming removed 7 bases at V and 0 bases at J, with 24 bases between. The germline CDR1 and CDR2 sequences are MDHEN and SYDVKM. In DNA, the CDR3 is TGTGCCAGCAACACCTATACCCCCCGTCCTAACGCGAACACCGGGGAGCTGTTTTTT. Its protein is CASNTYTPRPNANTGELFF.

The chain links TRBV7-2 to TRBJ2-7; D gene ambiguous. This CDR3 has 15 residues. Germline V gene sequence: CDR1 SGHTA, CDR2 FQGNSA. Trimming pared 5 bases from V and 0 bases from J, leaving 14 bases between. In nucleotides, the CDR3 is TGTGCCAGCAGCCGCTCGGACGCAAGCTCCTACGAGCAGTACTTC. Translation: CASSRSDASSYEQYF.

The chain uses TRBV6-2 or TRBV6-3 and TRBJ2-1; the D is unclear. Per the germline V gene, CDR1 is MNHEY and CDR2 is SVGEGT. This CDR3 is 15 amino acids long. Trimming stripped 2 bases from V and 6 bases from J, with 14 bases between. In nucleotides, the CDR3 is TGTGCCAGCAGTTACGGCCTAGGATACTCCAATGAGCAGTTCTTC. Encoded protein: CASSYGLGYSNEQFF.

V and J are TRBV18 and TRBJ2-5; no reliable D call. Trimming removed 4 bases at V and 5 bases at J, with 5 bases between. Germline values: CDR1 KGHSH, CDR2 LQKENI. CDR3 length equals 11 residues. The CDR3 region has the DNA TGTGCCAGCTCACTGGGGGAGACCCAGTACTTC. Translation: CASSLGETQYF.

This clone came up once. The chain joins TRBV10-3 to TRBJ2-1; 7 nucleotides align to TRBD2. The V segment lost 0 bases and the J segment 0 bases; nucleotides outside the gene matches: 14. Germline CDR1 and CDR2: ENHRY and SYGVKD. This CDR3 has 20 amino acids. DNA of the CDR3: TGTGCCATCAGTGAGTCTATCGGGAGGCAAGCCCGGGCCTCCTACAATGAGCAGTTCTTC. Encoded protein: CAISESIGRQARASYNEQFF.

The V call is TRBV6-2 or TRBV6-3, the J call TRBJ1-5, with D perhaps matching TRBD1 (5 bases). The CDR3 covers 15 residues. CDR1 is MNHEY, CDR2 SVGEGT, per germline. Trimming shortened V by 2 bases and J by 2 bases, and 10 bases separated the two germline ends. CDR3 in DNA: TGTGCCAGCAGTTACGGGGGTTTGGGCAATCAGCCCCAGCATTTT. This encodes CASSYGGLGNQPQHF.

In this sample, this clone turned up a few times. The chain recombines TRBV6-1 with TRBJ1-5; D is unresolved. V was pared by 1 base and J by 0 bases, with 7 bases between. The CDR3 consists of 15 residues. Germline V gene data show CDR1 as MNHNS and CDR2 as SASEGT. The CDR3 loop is CASSEGGYSNQPQHF. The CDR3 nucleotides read TGTGCCAGCAGTGAAGGAGGGTATAGCAATCAGCCCCAGCATTTT.

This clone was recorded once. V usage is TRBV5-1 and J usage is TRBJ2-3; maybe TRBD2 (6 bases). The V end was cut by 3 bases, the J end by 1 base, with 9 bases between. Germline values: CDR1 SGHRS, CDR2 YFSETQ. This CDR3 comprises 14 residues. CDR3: CASSSSSGTDTQYF. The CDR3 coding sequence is TGCGCCAGCAGCTCCTCTAGCGGCACAGATACGCAGTATTTT.

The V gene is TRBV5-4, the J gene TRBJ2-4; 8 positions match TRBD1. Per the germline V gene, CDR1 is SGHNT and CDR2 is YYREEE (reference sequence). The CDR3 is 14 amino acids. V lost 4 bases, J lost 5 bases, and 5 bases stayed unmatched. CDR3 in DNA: TGTGCCAGCAGCGGCAGGGGGCGCGAAAACATTCAGTACTTC. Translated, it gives CASSGRGRENIQYF.

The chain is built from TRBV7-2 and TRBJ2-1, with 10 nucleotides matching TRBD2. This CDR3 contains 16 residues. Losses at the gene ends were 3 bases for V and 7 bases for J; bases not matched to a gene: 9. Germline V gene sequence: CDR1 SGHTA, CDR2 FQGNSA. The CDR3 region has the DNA TGTGCCAGCAGCTTTACGATCGGACTAGCGGCAAATGAGCAGTTCTTC. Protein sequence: CASSFTIGLAANEQFF.

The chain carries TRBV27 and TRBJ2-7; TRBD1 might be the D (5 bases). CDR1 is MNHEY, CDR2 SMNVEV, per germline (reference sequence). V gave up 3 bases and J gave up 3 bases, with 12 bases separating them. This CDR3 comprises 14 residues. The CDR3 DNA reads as TGTGCCAGCAGTTTGGCAGGGCAAAACTACGAGCAGTACTTC. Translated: CASSLAGQNYEQYF.

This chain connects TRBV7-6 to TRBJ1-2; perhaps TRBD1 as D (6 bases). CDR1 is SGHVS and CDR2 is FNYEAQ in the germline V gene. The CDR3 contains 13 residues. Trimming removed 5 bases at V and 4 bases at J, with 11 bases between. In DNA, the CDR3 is TGTGCCAGCAGCATGACAGGAGTCTATGGCTACACCTTC. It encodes CASSMTGVYGYTF.

The CDR3 sequence: CASSRRLAGEYEQYF. The DNA for the CDR3 is TGTGCCAGCAGCCGGAGACTAGCGGGGGAATACGAGCAGTACTTC. This chain joins TRBV7-6 and TRBJ2-7, with 12 nucleotides matching TRBD2. The CDR3 runs to 15 residues. With V trimmed by 5 bases and J by 4 bases, 6 bases remained unmatched. The germline V gene has CDR1 SGHVS and CDR2 FNYEAQ.

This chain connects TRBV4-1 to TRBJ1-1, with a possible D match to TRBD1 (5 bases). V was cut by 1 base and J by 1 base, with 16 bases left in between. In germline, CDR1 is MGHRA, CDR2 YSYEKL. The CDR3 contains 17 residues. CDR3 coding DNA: TGCGCCAGCAGCCAAGGAAGGGCTCGTCAGGGGAACACTGAAGCTTTCTTT. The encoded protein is CASSQGRARQGNTEAFF.

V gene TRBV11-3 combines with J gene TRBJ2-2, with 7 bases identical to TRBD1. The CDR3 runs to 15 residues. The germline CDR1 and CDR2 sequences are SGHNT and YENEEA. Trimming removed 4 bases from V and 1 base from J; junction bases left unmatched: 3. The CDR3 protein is CASSSRTGNTGELFF. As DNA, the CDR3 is TGTGCCAGCAGCTCTAGGACAGGGAACACCGGGGAGCTGTTTTTT.

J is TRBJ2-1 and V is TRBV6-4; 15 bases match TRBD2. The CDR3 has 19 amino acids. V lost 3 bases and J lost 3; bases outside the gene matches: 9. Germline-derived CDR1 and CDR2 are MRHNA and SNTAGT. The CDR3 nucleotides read TGTGCCAGCAGTGATGGCGGAGGACTAGCGGGGGGGCACTACAATGAGCAGTTCTTC. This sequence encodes CASSDGGGLAGGHYNEQFF.

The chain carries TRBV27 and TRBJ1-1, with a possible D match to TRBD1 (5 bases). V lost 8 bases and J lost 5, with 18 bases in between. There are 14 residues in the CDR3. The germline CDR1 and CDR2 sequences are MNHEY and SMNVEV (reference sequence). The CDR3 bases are TGTGCCAGCCGTAATCAAGGGGCAAGGACTGAAGCTTTCTTT. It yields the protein CASRNQGARTEAFF.

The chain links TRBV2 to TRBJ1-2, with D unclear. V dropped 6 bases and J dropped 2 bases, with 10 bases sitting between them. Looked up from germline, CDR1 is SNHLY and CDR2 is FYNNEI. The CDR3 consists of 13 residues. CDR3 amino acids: CASSREENYGYTF. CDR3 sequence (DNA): TGTGCCAGCAGCCGGGAGGAGAACTATGGCTACACCTTC.

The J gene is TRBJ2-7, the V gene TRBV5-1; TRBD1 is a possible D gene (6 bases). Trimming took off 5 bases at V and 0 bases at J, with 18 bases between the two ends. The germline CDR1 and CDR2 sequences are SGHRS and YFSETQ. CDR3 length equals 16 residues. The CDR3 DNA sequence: TGCGCCAGCAGGCTAACCGGGACACTGAGCTCCTACGAGCAGTACTTC. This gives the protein CASRLTGTLSSYEQYF.